This passage covers 10 T cell receptor beta chains from one sample sequenced in a study of shared clonotypes between healthy human individuals (dated by TCRdb to 2020 to 2022). Library method: the immunoSEQ multiplex PCR assay. In its TCRdb copy, this immuneACCESS table keeps in-frame sequences only and misses some clones. Where compared with another copy, unresolved V genes explain less than half of these, and the others have no known cause. Present in this sample are more than 2,000,000 clones, approximately 93% of which were seen just once. The ten largest clonotypes hold under 0.45% of the sample. What was sequenced was naive CD4+ T cells from PBMCs. Read against the paper, the sample's cell subset or site label means: CD45RA+ positively selected. These receptors came from a man between 18 and 29 years old in good health. Some clones in this sample may be carry-over from other donors' samples.

The rearrangement joins TRBV10-1 to TRBJ2-7, with D perhaps TRBD1 or TRBD2 (5 bases each). CDR3 length equals 16 residues. Per the germline V gene, CDR1 is WNHNN and CDR2 is SYGVQD (reference sequence). V gave up 8 bases and J gave up 1 base, with 21 bases separating them. The CDR3 sequence is CASRPNRPRVSYEQYF. The CDR3 bases are TGCGCCAGCCGTCCCAACAGGCCGAGGGTGTCCTACGAGCAGTACTTC.

This chain connects TRBV4-2 to TRBJ2-7; 11 nucleotides match TRBD2. The junction had 4 bases not matched to a gene; V was cut back by 0 bases and J by 3 bases. The CDR3 is made up of 16 amino acids. In germline, CDR1 is LGHNA, CDR2 YNFKEQ. CDR3 nucleotide sequence: TGTGCCAGCAGCCAAGACGGCCTAGCGGGAGGCTACGAGCAGTACTTC. This sequence encodes CASSQDGLAGGYEQYF.

Worth noting for this clone: Germline is not matched at one junction end, which may reflect a read error. The chain recombines TRBV7-3 with TRBJ2-5; 8 bases line up with TRBD2. The V gene's germline CDR1 is SGHTA and CDR2 FQGTGA. The CDR3 contains 12 residues. The CDR3 reads CASSLREGPLDF. The CDR3 DNA is TGTGCCAGCAGCCTACGGGAGGGACCCTTGGACTTC. Full variable domain (rest looked up from reference TRBV7-3 and TRBJ2-5): GAGVSQTPSNKVTEKGKYVELRCDPISGHTALYWYRQSLGQGPEFLIYFQGTGAADDSGLPNDRFFAVRPEGSVSTLKIQRTERGDSAVYLCASSLREGPLDFGPGTRLLVL.

This clone has more than one count but fewer than ten. This sequence joins TRBV5-1 and TRBJ1-2, with unresolved D. Trimming took off 1 base at V and 4 bases at J, with 14 bases between the two ends. The germline gives CDR1 SGHRS, CDR2 YFSETQ. The CDR3 is made up of 15 amino acids. CDR3 DNA sequence: TGCGCCAGCAGCTTGTATGGGGAAATAAGCTATGGCTACACCTTC. Its protein product is CASSLYGEISYGYTF.

The chain combines TRBV28 with TRBJ1-2; no clear D gene. V was trimmed by 6 bases and J by 0 bases, leaving 14 bases between them. The germline V gene has CDR1 MDHEN and CDR2 SYDVKM. This CDR3 has 15 residues. The DNA of the CDR3 is TGTGCCAGCAGATCCCGTGGCCGTTCTAACTATGGCTACACCTTC. This translates into CASRSRGRSNYGYTF.

On this clone: At the DNA level, this CDR3 is encoded by other sequences in the same sample as well. This sequence joins TRBV5-1 and TRBJ2-1; no clear D. V lost 0 bases and J lost 3, with 7 bases in between. CDR3 length: 14 residues. Germline CDR1 reads SGHRS; CDR2 reads YFSETQ. The CDR3 coding sequence is TGCGCCAGCAGCTTGGGGACCAACTACAATGAGCAGTTCTTC. Its translation: CASSLGTNYNEQFF.

The rearrangement joins TRBV30 to TRBJ1-4; the match to TRBD1 covers 11 bases. J lost 7 bases, V lost 1 base, and 2 bases had no gene match. The CDR3 runs 14 residues. The V gene's germline CDR1 is GTSNPN and CDR2 SVGIG (reference sequence). The CDR3 DNA reads as TGTGCCTGGAGTGCGGGACAGGGGGGTGAAAAACTGTTTTTT. Encoded protein: CAWSAGQGGEKLFF. Full variable domain (remainder filled in from reference TRBV30 and TRBJ1-4): SQTIHQWPATLVQPVGSPLSLECTVEGTSNPNLYWYRQAAGRGLQLLFYSVGIGQISSEVPQNLSASRPQDRQFILSSKKLLLSDSGFYLCAWSAGQGGEKLFFGSGTQLSVL.

This chain uses TRBV11-1 with TRBJ2-7, with D maybe TRBD2 (6 bases). The V end was cut by 7 bases, the J end by 6 bases, with 13 bases between. Per the germline V gene, CDR1 is SGHAT and CDR2 is FQDESV (reference sequence). The CDR3 contains 12 residues. The CDR3 loop is CASKAGGGEQYF. CDR3 sequence (DNA): TGTGCCAGCAAGGCCGGGGGAGGCGAGCAGTACTTC. Full variable domain (missing parts from reference TRBV11-1 and TRBJ2-7): EAEVAQSPRYKITEKSQAVAFWCDPISGHATLYWYRQILGQGPELLVQFQDESVVDDSQLPKDRFSAERLKGVDSTLKIQPAELGDSAMYLCASKAGGGEQYFGPGTRLTVT.

This clone was counted a single time. The rearrangement uses TRBV5-1 and TRBJ2-1, with TRBD2 matching 13 bases. The CDR3 spans 13 residues. Losses at the gene ends were 4 bases for V and 12 bases for J; bases not matched to a gene: 4. Germline V lookup: CDR1 SGHRS, CDR2 YFSETQ. In DNA form, the CDR3 reads TGCGCCAGCAGCGCGGGGACTAGCGGGGCGCAGTTCTTC. It specifies CASSAGTSGAQFF.

With respect to this clone: This same CDR3 is encoded by further DNA sequences in the sample. This chain uses TRBV9 with TRBJ2-1; the D gene is possibly TRBD1 (5 bases). V shed 2 bases and J shed 0 bases, with 9 bases lying between them. The CDR3 extends over 15 amino acids. Germline CDR1 reads SGDLS; CDR2 reads YYNGEE. CDR3 amino acids: CASSVQGSSYNEQFF. The CDR3 DNA reads TGTGCCAGCAGCGTCCAGGGCAGCTCCTACAATGAGCAGTTCTTC.